This T cell receptor (beta chain) was documented in a study of T-cell memory formation after mild COVID-19. Study-wide findings and caveats: Shrinking CD4+ clones resided mostly in CM and EM, and CD8+ ones in EMRA.

Constant-segment primers and 5'RACE yielded cDNA libraries for TCR alpha and TCR beta, each carrying sample barcodes and UMIs. Using its own MiXCR run on the 5' RACE reads, TCRdb lists one record per CDR3 protein. This table holds about 400,000 distinct CDR3 sequences, more than 15% found once. There are many counts of this clonotype. Its antigen is not known. V lost 5 bases to trimming and J lost 6 bases; unmatched junction nucleotides: 12. Germline V gene lookup returns CDR1 DFQATT and CDR2 SNEGSKA (reference sequence). CDR3 length equals 17 residues. The clonotype comes from a man younger than 35 who had mild COVID-19 (a few samples of this study predate the infection). Cell type and time point are not known. Sequenced sample: PBMCs or a T cell subset sorted from them (not recorded which). The rearrangement joins TRBV20-1 to TRBJ2-1; 14 positions agree with TRBD2. CDR3 nucleotides: TGCAGTGCTCCCGGACTAGCGGGGGGATTCCCGTCCAATGAGCAGTTCTTC. It codes for CSAPGLAGGFPSNEQFF.